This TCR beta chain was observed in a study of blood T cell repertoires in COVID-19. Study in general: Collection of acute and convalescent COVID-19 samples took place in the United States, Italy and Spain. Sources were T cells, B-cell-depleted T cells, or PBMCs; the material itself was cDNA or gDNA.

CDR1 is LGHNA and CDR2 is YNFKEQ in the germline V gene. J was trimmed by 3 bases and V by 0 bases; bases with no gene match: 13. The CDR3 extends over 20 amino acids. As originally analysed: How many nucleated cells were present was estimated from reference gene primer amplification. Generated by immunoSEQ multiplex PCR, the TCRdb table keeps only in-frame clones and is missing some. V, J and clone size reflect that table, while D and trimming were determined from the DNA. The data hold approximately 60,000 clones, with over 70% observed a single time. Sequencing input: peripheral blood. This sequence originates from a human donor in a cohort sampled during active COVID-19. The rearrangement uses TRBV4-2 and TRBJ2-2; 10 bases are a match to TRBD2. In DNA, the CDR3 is TGTGCCAGCAGCCAAGAACGTCTAGCGGGGGCGCACACGTACACCGGGGAGCTGTTTTTT. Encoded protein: CASSQERLAGAHTYTGELFF.